Shown below are 13 T cell receptor beta chains from a single sample sequenced in a study of brain T cells in children with intractable seizures. Time point noted: blood from clinic visit 5 months post-surgery; TSC patient then seizure free. Sequencing was performed with immunoSEQ multiplex PCR; in TCRdb, only in-frame clones are kept and a portion is missing. The sample shows hundreds of thousands of clones, more than 85% of them seen only once. The source material was peripheral blood, sampled roughly 5 months after surgery. All receptors derive from a boy in the first two years of life with tuberous sclerosis and intractable seizures.

This chain uses TRBV19 with TRBJ2-7, with 7 bases matching TRBD2. The junction had 5 bases not matched to a gene; V was cut back by 1 base and J by 2 bases. The CDR3 loop spans 15 amino acids. Germline V gene lookup returns CDR1 LNHDA and CDR2 SQIVND (reference sequence). In DNA, the CDR3 is TGTGCCAGTAGTATAGCTAGCGGAGAGGCCTACGAGCAGTACTTC. Its protein is CASSIASGEAYEQYF.

This clone appeared a single time. The chain has TRBV30 and TRBJ1-6; D is perhaps TRBD1 (6 bases). Germline CDR1 GTSNPN, CDR2 SVGIG (reference sequence). This CDR3 is 13 amino acids long. Trimming removed 5 bases at V and 9 bases at J, with 14 bases between. This CDR3 reads CAWGDRSGSPLHF. The CDR3 coding sequence is TGTGCCTGGGGAGACAGGAGCGGTTCACCCCTCCACTTT.

The chain joins TRBV27 to TRBJ1-5, with D unresolved. The CDR3 runs to 17 residues. In germline, CDR1 is MNHEY, CDR2 SMNVEV (reference sequence). The V end was cut by 4 bases, the J end by 2 bases, with 18 bases between. This CDR3 is CASSSMGWNGGNQPQHF. As DNA, the CDR3 is TGTGCCAGCAGTTCTATGGGGTGGAATGGCGGCAATCAGCCCCAGCATTTT.

As concerns this clone: This sample also contains other DNA sequences that code for the same CDR3. The chain has TRBV30 and TRBJ2-7, with D unclear. CDR1 and CDR2 from the germline V gene are GTSNPN and SVGIG (reference sequence). The CDR3 runs 11 residues. V lost 0 bases and J lost 0, with 0 bases in between. The CDR3 sequence is CAWSVSYEQYF. CDR3 in DNA: TGTGCCTGGAGTGTCTCCTACGAGCAGTACTTC.

The chain employs TRBV5-4 and TRBJ2-4; no definite D call. The CDR3 length is 13 residues. V was trimmed by 0 bases and J by 5 bases, leaving 6 bases between them. In germline, CDR1 is SGHNT, CDR2 YYREEE (reference sequence). For the CDR3, the DNA is TGTGCCAGCAGCTTGGATCCTGAAAACATTCAGTACTTC. It codes for CASSLDPENIQYF.

The CDR3 reads CASSMGSSSGNTIYF. In DNA, the CDR3 is TGTGCCAGTAGTATGGGCTCAAGCTCTGGAAACACCATATATTTT. The chain carries TRBV19 and TRBJ1-3, with D unresolved. The CDR3 contains 15 residues. V was pared by 3 bases and J by 0 bases, with 9 bases between. The germline V gene has CDR1 LNHDA and CDR2 SQIVND (reference sequence).

The rearrangement joins TRBV5-4 to TRBJ2-5; D unresolved. The CDR3 extends over 11 amino acids. Per germline, CDR1 SGHNT and CDR2 YYREEE (reference sequence). Trimming stripped 3 bases from V and 0 bases from J, with 0 bases between. The CDR3 region is CASSYQETQYF. The DNA for the CDR3 is TGTGCCAGCAGCTACCAAGAGACCCAGTACTTC.

The chain employs TRBV29-1 and TRBJ1-1; no reliable D call. CDR1 is SQVTM, CDR2 ANQGSEA, per germline. The CDR3 is 13 amino acids. Trimming took 7 bases from V and 1 from J, leaving 13 bases between them. CDR3 bases: TGCAGCGGAGAGGAGGGTAGGAACACTGAAGCTTTCTTT. It codes for CSGEEGRNTEAFF.

The chain links TRBV27 to TRBJ1-4; D gene unclear. Trimming stripped 8 bases from V and 0 bases from J, with 13 bases between. The CDR3 is 15 amino acids. CDR1 is MNHEY and CDR2 is SMNVEV in the germline V gene (reference sequence). The CDR3 region is CASGPSGTTNEKLFF. The CDR3 DNA follows: TGTGCCAGCGGACCTTCCGGGACAACTAATGAAAAACTGTTTTTT.

The J gene is TRBJ1-2, the V gene TRBV5-8, with a tentative D call TRBD1 (5 bases). This CDR3 region has 16 residues. V was pared by 4 bases and J by 5 bases, with 21 bases between. Germline V lookup: CDR1 SGHTS, CDR2 YDEGEE. In DNA, the CDR3 is TGTGCCAGCAGCAAGATTTTCTTAGGTGACAGATATGGCTACACCTTC. The encoded protein is CASSKIFLGDRYGYTF.

This chain joins TRBV3-1 (or the pseudogene TRBV3-2) and TRBJ2-7, with TRBD2 matching 8 bases. The V and J ends lost 1 base and 3 bases, in that order; junction bases with no gene match: 5. Looked up from germline, CDR1 is LGHDT and CDR2 is YNNKEL (reference sequence). The CDR3 sequence is 15 residues long. As DNA, the CDR3 is TGTGCCAGCAGCCAAGCGGGGGGGGGCCTCTACGAGCAGTACTTC. Translated: CASSQAGGGLYEQYF.

The J gene is TRBJ1-6, the V gene TRBV7-9; D unclear. This CDR3 is built from 12 residues. Per the germline V gene, CDR1 is SEHNR and CDR2 is FQNEAQ (reference sequence). Trimming left V 5 bases short and J 14 bases short, with 13 bases between. CDR3 DNA: TGTGCCAGCAGCCCAGACATTTCCACCCTCCACTTT. This encodes CASSPDISTLHF.

The chain is built from TRBV7-3 and TRBJ2-7, with D unresolved. Germline-derived CDR1 and CDR2 are SGHTA and FQGTGA. V gave up 11 bases and J gave up 3 bases, with 17 bases separating them. This CDR3 region has 13 residues. CDR3 nucleotides: TGTGCCGTCGCCGGGTTGTTAAGCTACGAGCAGTACTTC. Translation gives CAVAGLLSYEQYF. Together with reference TRBV7-3 and TRBJ2-7, the CDR3 gives the full variable domain: GAGVSQTPSNKVTEKGKYVELRCDPISGHTALYWYRQSLGQGPEFLIYFQGTGAADDSGLPNDRFFAVRPEGSVSTLKIQRTERGDSAVYLCAVAGLLSYEQYFGPGTRLTVT.